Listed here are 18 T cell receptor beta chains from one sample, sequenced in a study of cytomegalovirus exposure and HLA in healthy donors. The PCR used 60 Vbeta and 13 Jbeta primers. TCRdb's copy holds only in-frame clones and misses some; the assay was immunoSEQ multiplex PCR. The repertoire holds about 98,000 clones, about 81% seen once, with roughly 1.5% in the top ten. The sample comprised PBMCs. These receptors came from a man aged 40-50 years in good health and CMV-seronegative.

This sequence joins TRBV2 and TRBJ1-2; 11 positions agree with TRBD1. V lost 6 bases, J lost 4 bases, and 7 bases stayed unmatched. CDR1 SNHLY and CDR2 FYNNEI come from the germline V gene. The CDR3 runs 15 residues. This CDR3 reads CASRTGTGGSYGYTF. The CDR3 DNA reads TGTGCCAGCAGGACCGGGACAGGGGGATCCTATGGCTACACCTTC.

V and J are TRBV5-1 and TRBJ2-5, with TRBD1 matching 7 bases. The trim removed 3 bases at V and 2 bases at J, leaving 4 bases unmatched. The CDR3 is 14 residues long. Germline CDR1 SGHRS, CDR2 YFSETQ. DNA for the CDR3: TGCGCCAGCAGCTGGCCGACAGGGCAAGAGACCCAGTACTTC. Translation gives CASSWPTGQETQYF.

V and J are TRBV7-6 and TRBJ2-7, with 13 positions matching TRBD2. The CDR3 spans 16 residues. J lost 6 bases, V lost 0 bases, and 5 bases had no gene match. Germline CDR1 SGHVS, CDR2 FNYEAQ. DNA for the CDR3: TGTGCCAGCAGCTTAGCGCCCGGGACTAGCGGGGTCGAGCAGTACTTC. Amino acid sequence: CASSLAPGTSGVEQYF.

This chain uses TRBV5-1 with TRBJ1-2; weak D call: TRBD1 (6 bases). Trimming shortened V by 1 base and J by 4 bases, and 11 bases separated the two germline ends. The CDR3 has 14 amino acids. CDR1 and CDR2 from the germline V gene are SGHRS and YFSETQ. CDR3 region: CASSLQGLSYGYTF. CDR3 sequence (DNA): TGCGCCAGCAGCTTGCAGGGGCTGAGCTATGGCTACACCTTC. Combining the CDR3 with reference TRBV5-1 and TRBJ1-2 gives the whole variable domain KAGVTQTPRYLIKTRGQQVTLSCSPISGHRSVSWYQQTPGQGLQFLFEYFSETQRNKGNFPGRFSGRQFSNSRSEMNVSTLELGDSALYLCASSLQGLSYGYTFGSGTRLTVV.

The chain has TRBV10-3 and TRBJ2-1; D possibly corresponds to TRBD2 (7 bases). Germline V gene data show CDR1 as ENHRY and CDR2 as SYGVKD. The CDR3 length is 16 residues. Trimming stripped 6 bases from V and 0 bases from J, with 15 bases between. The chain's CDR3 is CAISAGAISSYNEQFF. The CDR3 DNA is TGTGCCATCAGCGCGGGGGCTATAAGCTCCTACAATGAGCAGTTCTTC.

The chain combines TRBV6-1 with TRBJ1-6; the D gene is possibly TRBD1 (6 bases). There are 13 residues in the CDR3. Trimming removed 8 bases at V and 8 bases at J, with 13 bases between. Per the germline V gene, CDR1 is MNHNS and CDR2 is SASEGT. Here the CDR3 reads CASQTGSDSPLHF. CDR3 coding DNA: TGTGCCAGCCAGACAGGTTCGGATTCACCCCTCCACTTT.

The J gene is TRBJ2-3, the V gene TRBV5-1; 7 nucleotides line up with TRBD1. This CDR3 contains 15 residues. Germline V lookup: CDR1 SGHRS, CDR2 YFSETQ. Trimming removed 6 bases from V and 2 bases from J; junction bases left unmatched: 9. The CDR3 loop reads CASTSPGQATDTQYF. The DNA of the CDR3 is TGCGCCAGCACGAGTCCCGGACAGGCCACAGATACGCAGTATTTT.

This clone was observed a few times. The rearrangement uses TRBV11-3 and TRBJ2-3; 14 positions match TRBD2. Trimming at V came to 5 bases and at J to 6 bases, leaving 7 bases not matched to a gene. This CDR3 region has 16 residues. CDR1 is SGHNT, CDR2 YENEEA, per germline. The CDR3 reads CASSQGLAGAGDTQYF. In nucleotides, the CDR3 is TGTGCCAGCAGCCAGGGACTAGCGGGGGCGGGGGATACGCAGTATTTT.

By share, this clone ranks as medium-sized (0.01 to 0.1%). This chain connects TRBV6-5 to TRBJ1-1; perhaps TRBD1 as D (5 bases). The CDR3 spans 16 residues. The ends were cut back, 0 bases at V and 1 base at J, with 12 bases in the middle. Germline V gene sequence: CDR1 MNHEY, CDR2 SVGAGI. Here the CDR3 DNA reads TGTGCCAGCAGTTACTCTCTCCAGGGAGGGAACACTGAAGCTTTCTTT. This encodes CASSYSLQGGNTEAFF.

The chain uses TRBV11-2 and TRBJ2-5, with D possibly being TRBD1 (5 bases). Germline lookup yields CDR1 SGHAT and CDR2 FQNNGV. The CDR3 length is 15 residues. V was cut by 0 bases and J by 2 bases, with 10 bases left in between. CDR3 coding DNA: TGTGCCAGCAGCTTAGATCAGTCAGGGCAAGAGACCCAGTACTTC. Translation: CASSLDQSGQETQYF.

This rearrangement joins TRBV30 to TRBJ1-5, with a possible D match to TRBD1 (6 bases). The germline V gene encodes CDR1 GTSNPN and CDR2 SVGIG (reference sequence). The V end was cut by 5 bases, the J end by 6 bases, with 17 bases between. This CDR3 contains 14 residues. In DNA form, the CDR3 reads TGTGCCTGGTCCCGAACGGGGGGCCGTCAGCCCCAGCATTTT. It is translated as CAWSRTGGRQPQHF.

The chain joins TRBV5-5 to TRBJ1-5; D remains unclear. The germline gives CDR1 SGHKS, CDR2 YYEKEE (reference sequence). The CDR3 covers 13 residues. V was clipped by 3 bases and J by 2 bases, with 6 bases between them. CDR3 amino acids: CASSSEGNQPQHF. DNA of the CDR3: TGTGCCAGCAGCTCCGAGGGCAATCAGCCCCAGCATTTT.

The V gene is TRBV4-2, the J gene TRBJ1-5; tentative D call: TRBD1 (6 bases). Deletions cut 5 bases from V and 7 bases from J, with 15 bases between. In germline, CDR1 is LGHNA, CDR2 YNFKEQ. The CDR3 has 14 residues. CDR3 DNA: TGTGCCAGCAGCTCAAGGGGGGGCATACAGCCCCAGCATTTT. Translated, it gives CASSSRGGIQPQHF.

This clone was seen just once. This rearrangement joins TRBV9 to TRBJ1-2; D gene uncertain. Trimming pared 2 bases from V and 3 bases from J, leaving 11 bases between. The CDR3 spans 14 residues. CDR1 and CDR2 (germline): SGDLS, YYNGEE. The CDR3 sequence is CASSVTPHDYGYTF. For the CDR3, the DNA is TGTGCCAGCAGCGTCACACCGCATGACTATGGCTACACCTTC.

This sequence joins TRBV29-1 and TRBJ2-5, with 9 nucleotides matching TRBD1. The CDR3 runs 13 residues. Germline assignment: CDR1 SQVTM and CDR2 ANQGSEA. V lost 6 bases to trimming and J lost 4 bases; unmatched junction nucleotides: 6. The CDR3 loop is CSVTGGFSETQYF. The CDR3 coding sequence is TGCAGCGTAACAGGGGGCTTTTCAGAGACCCAGTACTTC.

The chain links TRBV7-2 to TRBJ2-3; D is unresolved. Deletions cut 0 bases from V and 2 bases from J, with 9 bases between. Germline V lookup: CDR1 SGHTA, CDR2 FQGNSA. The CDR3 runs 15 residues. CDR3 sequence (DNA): TGTGCCAGCAGCTTAGCGGGTGGGCCCACAGATACGCAGTATTTT. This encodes CASSLAGGPTDTQYF.

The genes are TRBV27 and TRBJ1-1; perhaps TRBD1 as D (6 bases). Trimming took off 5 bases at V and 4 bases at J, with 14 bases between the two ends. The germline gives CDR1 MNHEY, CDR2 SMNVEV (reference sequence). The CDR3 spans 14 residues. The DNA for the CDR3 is TGTGCCAGCAGTCGGGGACACCAGAGCACTGAAGCTTTCTTT. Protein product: CASSRGHQSTEAFF.

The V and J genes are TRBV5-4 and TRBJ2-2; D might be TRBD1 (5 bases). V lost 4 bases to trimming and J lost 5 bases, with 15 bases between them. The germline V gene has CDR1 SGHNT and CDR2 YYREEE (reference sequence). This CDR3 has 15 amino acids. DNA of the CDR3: TGTGCCAGCAGCCCTGGGGCCGGAGCGACCGGGGAGCTGTTTTTT. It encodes CASSPGAGATGELFF.